These 6 T cell receptor beta chains share one sample of origin, sequenced in a study of response to subunit inactivated influenza vaccine (dated by TCRdb to the late 2010s). Receptor amplification or capture employed RT-PCR. Sequencing used an Illumina HiSeq 2500. TCRdb trimmed the raw reads at Q25, called clones with MiXCR and kept productive beta chains. Every distinct CDR3 protein forms one entry, paired with its most common genes and DNA. This sample comprises 500,000 to 650,000 distinct CDR3 sequences, 7.5% to 8.5% of them detected only once. 10% to 15% of the sample rests with the top ten. The sample consisted of PBMCs from blood, taken around 25 months after vaccination. These receptor sequences come from a man aged 45-69 years who received an inactivated influenza vaccine. Donor details come from another sample of the same person, matched by shared clones.

This clonotype showed up many times. V is TRBV12-3 or TRBV12-4 and J is TRBJ2-7; no definite D call. Trimming took off 5 bases at V and 2 bases at J, with 7 bases between the two ends. CDR3 length: 12 amino acids. The chain's CDR3 is CASSVTAYEQYF. CDR3 nucleotide sequence: TGTGCCAGCAGTGTTACCGCCTACGAGCAGTACTTC.

This clonotype has more than one count but fewer than ten. The chain links TRBV20-1 to TRBJ1-1, with D unclear. Germline-derived CDR1 and CDR2 are DFQATT and SNEGSKA (reference sequence). This CDR3 is 14 amino acids long. Deletions cut 3 bases from V and 0 bases from J, with 11 bases between. The CDR3: CSASFRALNTEAFF. CDR3 nucleotides: TGCAGTGCTAGTTTCCGGGCTTTGAACACTGAAGCTTTCTTT.

The sample holds a few counts of this clonotype. CDR3 loop: CASSYGQGSSGANVLTF. In DNA form, the CDR3 reads TGTGCCAGCAGTTACGGGCAGGGAAGCTCTGGGGCCAACGTCCTGACTTTC. This chain uses TRBV6-2 or TRBV6-3 with TRBJ2-6; TRBD1 is a possible D gene (5 bases). Germline CDR1 reads MNHEY; CDR2 reads SVGEGT. V dropped 2 bases and J dropped 0 bases, with 11 bases sitting between them. The CDR3 covers 17 residues.

This clonotype was counted ten times or more. The chain employs TRBV28 and TRBJ2-3; 11 bases map to TRBD2. The CDR3 covers 17 residues. V was clipped by 6 bases and J by 4 bases; unmatched bases: 12. In germline, CDR1 is MDHEN, CDR2 SYDVKM. The CDR3 sequence: CASSRLAGGNGADTQYF. The CDR3, as DNA: TGTGCCAGCAGCCGCCTAGCGGGGGGCAATGGGGCAGATACGCAGTATTTT. Full variable domain (outside the CDR3, taken from reference TRBV28 and TRBJ2-3): DVKVTQSSRYLVKRTGEKVFLECVQDMDHENMFWYRQDPGLGLRLIYFSYDVKMKEKGDIPEGYSVSREKKERFSLILESASTNQTSMYLCASSRLAGGNGADTQYFGPGTRLTVL.

This clonotype was detected ten times or more. The chain combines TRBV5-1 with TRBJ2-7, with 9 positions matching TRBD2. Per germline, CDR1 SGHRS and CDR2 YFSETQ. V was pared by 0 bases and J by 3 bases, with 10 bases of the junction left unmatched. This CDR3 has 17 residues. CDR3 coding DNA: TGCGCCAGCAGCTTGGCCCTTGGTCTAGCGGGAAGCTACGAGCAGTACTTC. Amino acids: CASSLALGLAGSYEQYF.

This clonotype appeared a few times. This chain uses TRBV6-2 or TRBV6-3 with TRBJ2-7; D possibly matches TRBD1 or TRBD2 (5 bases each). Per the germline V gene, CDR1 is MNHEY and CDR2 is SVGEGT. The germline V and J ends were trimmed by 7 bases and 11 bases, with 24 bases remaining between them. CDR3 size: 14 residues. CDR3 sequence: CASTQGPPQKMEYF. As DNA, the CDR3 is TGTGCCAGCACCCAGGGACCGCCGCAAAAAATGGAGTACTTC.